The clone carrying this T cell receptor beta chain was recorded once. What it binds is not known. These data are taken from a study of CD8 T cells in Susac syndrome. General study points: That the number of individuals in its TCR sequencing and HLA analysis was relatively small was acknowledged by the study.

About 0.5 to 1 ug RNA was reverse transcribed with random hexamers. TCRdb reanalysed the immunoSEQ multiplex PCR reads using MiXCR and keeps one entry per CDR3 protein. Of approximately 75,000 distinct CDR3 sequences listed, about 95% are singletons. The CDR3 contains 14 residues. Trimming removed 0 bases from V and 7 bases from J, with 13 bases in between. Germline CDR1 SGHTA, CDR2 FQGNSA. This chain joins TRBV7-2 and TRBJ2-7, with D perhaps matching TRBD1 (5 bases). The receptor was isolated from a human donor in good health. The sequenced material came from CD8+ T cells from PBMCs. DNA for the CDR3: TGTGCCAGCAGCTTAGCGGCAGGGTTCCGGGAGCAGTACTTC. Translated: CASSLAAGFREQYF.